This TCR beta chain stems from a study of OX40 agonist ivuxolimab in advanced cancers. Study-level background: Ivuxolimab, an agonistic anti-OX40 (CD134) antibody, was given to patients. Every 2 weeks, patients received ivuxolimab intravenously, dosed at 0.01 to 10 mg/kg. Having had anti-PD-1, anti-PD-L1 or anti-CTLA-4 therapy before was allowed, and roughly 40% had some.

This clone turned up a few times. Collection of blood occurred at baseline, at cycle 4 day 1, and at cycle 7 day 1. Assay used: immunoSEQ multiplex PCR; TCRdb lists only in-frame clones, some missing. The sample includes under 50,000 clones, around 87% of them seen just once. The CDR3 spans 13 residues. Germline assignment: CDR1 MNHNS and CDR2 SASEGT. J gave up 6 bases and V 6 bases, and 4 bases lay outside the gene matches. The sequencing used CD4+ or CD8+ T cells sorted from blood, collected in a trial of the OX40 agonist ivuxolimab. V is TRBV6-1 and J is TRBJ1-5; 8 nucleotides line up with TRBD1. The sequence was obtained from an adult with an advanced solid tumor such as melanoma, head and neck, liver or kidney cancer. CDR3 region: CASSQGALQPQHF. CDR3 bases: TGTGCCAGCAGCCAGGGGGCTCTTCAGCCCCAGCATTTT.